The 7 T cell receptor beta chains below all came from one sample that was sequenced in a study of blood T cell repertoires in COVID-19. The repertoire was sequenced with immunoSEQ multiplex PCR; TCRdb's copy has only in-frame clones and lacks some. The sample yields approximately 120,000 clones, approximately 83% seen once. What was sequenced was peripheral blood. The receptors were gathered from a woman aged 80 or over with acute or convalescent COVID-19.

CDR3 sequence (DNA): TGCGCCAGCAGCCAAGAAATTTCGGGAGCTCTCCACGAGCAGTACTTC. This translates into CASSQEISGALHEQYF. V and J are TRBV4-1 and TRBJ2-7; TRBD2 is a possible D gene (6 bases). Trimming removed 0 bases from V and 5 bases from J, with 17 bases in between. Germline V gives CDR1 MGHRA, CDR2 YSYEKL. This CDR3 contains 16 residues.

The V call is TRBV6-5, the J call TRBJ1-2; 7 bases are a match to TRBD1. CDR1 MNHEY and CDR2 SVGAGI come from the germline V gene. V lost 6 bases, J lost 1 base, and 8 bases stayed unmatched. The CDR3 is 15 residues long. The CDR3 spells CASRTNRQGNYGYTF. The CDR3 DNA sequence: TGTGCCAGCAGGACAAACCGACAGGGTAACTATGGCTACACCTTC.

The chain links TRBV19 to TRBJ1-4; perhaps TRBD1 as D (5 bases). The germline CDR1 and CDR2 sequences are LNHDA and SQIVND (reference sequence). The CDR3 contains 15 residues. The V end was cut by 3 bases, the J end by 2 bases, with 10 bases between. CDR3 residues: CASSIIRGTNEKLFF. CDR3 in DNA: TGTGCCAGTAGTATCATCCGGGGGACTAATGAAAAACTGTTTTTT.

The chain carries TRBV11-2 and TRBJ2-5, with 8 bases matching TRBD1. The germline V gene encodes CDR1 SGHAT and CDR2 FQNNGV. V was clipped by 2 bases and J by 5 bases; unmatched bases: 4. The CDR3 sequence is 14 residues long. The CDR3 loop reads CASSLQGARETQYF. DNA for the CDR3: TGTGCCAGCAGCTTACAGGGGGCTCGGGAGACCCAGTACTTC.

Here the CDR3 DNA reads TGTGCCAGAAGCGAAACAGGGGAACCGAACACTGAAGCTTTCTTT. Translated: CARSETGEPNTEAFF. J is TRBJ1-1 and V is TRBV7-5; TRBD1 was called by the table and not checked on the DNA. TRBV7-5 is tagged as a pseudogene. There are 15 residues in the CDR3.

This clone was counted only a few times. The gene calls are TRBV29-1 and TRBJ2-7; a possible D gene is TRBD1 (6 bases). The V end was cut by 6 bases, the J end by 3 bases, with 18 bases between. The CDR3 covers 14 residues. From germline, CDR1 is SQVTM and CDR2 ANQGSEA. CDR3 protein: CSVGVQGNNYEQYF. The CDR3, as DNA: TGCAGCGTCGGAGTGCAGGGGAACAACTACGAGCAGTACTTC.

The chain carries TRBV6-5 and TRBJ2-3; the D gene is possibly TRBD2 (6 bases). This CDR3 is built from 13 residues. V lost 8 bases to trimming and J lost 4 bases, with 13 bases between them. Germline CDR1 reads MNHEY; CDR2 reads SVGAGI. The chain's CDR3 is CASRGRLSDTQYF. The DNA of the CDR3 is TGTGCCAGCCGGGGGAGGCTCTCAGATACGCAGTATTTT.